This T cell receptor (beta chain) was captured in a study of shared clonotypes between healthy human individuals. The CDR3 has 18 residues. Germline assignment: CDR1 SEHNR and CDR2 FQNEAQ (reference sequence). V shed 4 bases, J shed 5 bases, and the junction held 12 bases outside the gene matches. The table came from immunoSEQ multiplex PCR; TCRdb's copy has only in-frame clones and leaves some out. The data show approximately 2,000,000 clones, with around 90% seen just once and about 0.36% held by the top ten. The study's findings and limits: Clonotypes not shared had lower generation probabilities than those common to all four donors.

The donor population consisted of healthy HIV-negative adults with no recent acute infections or vaccinations. Caucasian adults residing in Nashville, Tennessee made up all the donors. Into CD45RA+ naive and CD45RA-negative memory subsets, the CD4+ cells were split. Concerning this clone: What it binds is unknown.

The sequence derives from a man aged 18 to 35 in good health. Some clones in this sample may be carry-over from other donors' samples. This chain connects TRBV7-9 to TRBJ2-1; TRBD2 agrees at 12 bases. Sequenced material: naive CD4+ T cells from PBMCs. Subset in this sample: CD45RA+ positively selected. CDR3: CASSWGLAGGKGNNEQFF. CDR3 DNA sequence: TGTGCCAGCAGCTGGGGTCTAGCGGGAGGGAAGGGGAACAATGAGCAGTTCTTC.